This passage covers 2 T cell receptor beta chains from one sample sequenced in a study of PD-1 blockade in classical Hodgkin lymphoma. Exposure to brentuximab vedotin varied, and each patient had relapsed following autologous stem cell transplantation. Data came from immunoSEQ multiplex PCR; TCRdb stores just in-frame clones and leaves some out. The table includes 46,000 or so clones, approximately 70% detected once. The sequencing used peripheral blood mononuclear cells (PBMCs), collected at baseline. Every receptor here comes from a human donor with classical Hodgkin lymphoma.

Remarks on this clone: The sample holds other DNA sequences that translate to the same CDR3. This chain links TRBV6-5 with TRBJ1-1; a weak D match, TRBD1 (5 bases). Looked up from germline, CDR1 is MNHEY and CDR2 is SVGAGI. The CDR3 is made up of 13 amino acids. The V gene lost 2 bases and the J gene lost 7 bases, with 11 bases spanning the gap. For the CDR3, the DNA is TGTGCCAGCAGTTACCCCGGGACGGGTGAAGCTTTCTTT. Its protein is CASSYPGTGEAFF.

The gene calls are TRBV29-1 and TRBJ1-1; 9 bases are a match to TRBD1. The CDR3 totals 14 residues. The V gene's germline CDR1 is SQVTM and CDR2 ANQGSEA. Germline trimming cut 4 bases from V and 1 base from J; bases unmatched to any gene: 4. The CDR3 here is CSVGGTGWNTEAFF. The CDR3 DNA reads as TGCAGCGTTGGGGGGACAGGGTGGAACACTGAAGCTTTCTTT.